The sequence of this TCR beta chain was determined in a study of PD-L1 blockade in urothelial cancer. J lost 0 bases, V lost 0 bases, and 2 bases had no gene match. This CDR3 region has 18 residues. Germline CDR1 reads SGHNT; CDR2 reads YYREEE (reference sequence). Time point: peripheral blood 6 weeks after treatment start. Sequenced by immunoSEQ multiplex PCR; TCRdb stores in-frame clones only, minus some. There are 25,000 to 35,000 clones in the sample; 75% to 85% occur only once, and around 3.1% lies in the top ten. V and J are TRBV5-4 and TRBJ2-1, with 14 bases lining up with TRBD2. Material: PBMCs, obtained around atezolizumab (anti-PD-L1) treatment. The receptor comes from a man in his sixties or seventies with urothelial cancer. CDR3 coding DNA: TGTGCCAGCAGCTTGGGACTAGCGGGAGGGATCTCCTACAATGAGCAGTTCTTC. Protein sequence: CASSLGLAGGISYNEQFF.